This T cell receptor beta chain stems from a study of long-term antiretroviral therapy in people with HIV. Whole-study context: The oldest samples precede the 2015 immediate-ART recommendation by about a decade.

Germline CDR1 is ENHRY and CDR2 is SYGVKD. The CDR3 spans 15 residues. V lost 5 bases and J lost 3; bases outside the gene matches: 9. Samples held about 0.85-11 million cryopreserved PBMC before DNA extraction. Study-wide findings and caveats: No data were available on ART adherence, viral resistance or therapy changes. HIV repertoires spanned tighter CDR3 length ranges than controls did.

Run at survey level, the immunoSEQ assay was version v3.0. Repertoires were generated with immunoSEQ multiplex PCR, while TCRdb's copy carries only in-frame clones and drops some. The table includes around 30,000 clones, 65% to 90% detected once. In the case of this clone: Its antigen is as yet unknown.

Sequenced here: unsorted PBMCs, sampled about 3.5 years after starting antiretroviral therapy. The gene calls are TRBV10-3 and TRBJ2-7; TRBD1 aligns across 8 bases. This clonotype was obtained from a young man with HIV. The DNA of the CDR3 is TGTGCCATCAGTCAGGGGACAGGAGGATTCTACGAGCAGTACTTC. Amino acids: CAISQGTGGFYEQYF.